A single sample gave rise to the 8 T cell receptor beta chains below, sequenced in a study of T-cell memory formation after mild COVID-19. From the 5' RACE reads, TCRdb called clonotypes with MiXCR, one entry per CDR3 protein. The sample has some 100,000 distinct CDR3 sequences, approximately 10% seen once; the top ten hold roughly 40%. The material sequenced was PBMCs or a T cell subset sorted from them (not recorded which). All receptors derive from a man between 18 and 35 years old who had mild COVID-19 (a few samples of this study predate the infection). Cell type and time point are not known.

This chain links TRBV7-8 with TRBJ2-1; D is uncertain. Germline values: CDR1 SGHVS, CDR2 FQNEAQ. This CDR3 is built from 15 residues. V was cut by 3 bases and J by 0 bases, with 9 bases left in between. CDR3 region: CASSFETGSYNEQFF. CDR3 bases: TGTGCCAGCAGCTTTGAAACGGGCTCCTACAATGAGCAGTTCTTC.

This CDR3 reads CASSFNRDRANEKLFF. CDR3 DNA: TGTGCCAGCAGCTTTAACCGGGACAGGGCTAATGAAAAACTGTTTTTT. J is TRBJ1-4 and V is TRBV7-9, with 9 positions matching TRBD1. Germline V gene lookup returns CDR1 SEHNR and CDR2 FQNEAQ (reference sequence). J lost 3 bases, V lost 3 bases, and 5 bases had no gene match. CDR3 length: 16 amino acids.

At least ten counts were recorded for this clonotype. CDR3 loop: CASSYESGTPYQETQYF. The CDR3 DNA follows: TGTGCCAGCAGCTACGAGAGCGGGACTCCGTACCAAGAGACCCAGTACTTC. The chain has TRBV7-6 and TRBJ2-5; 7 nucleotides match TRBD2. V lost 4 bases and J lost 0; bases outside the gene matches: 11. Germline CDR1 reads SGHVS; CDR2 reads FNYEAQ. The CDR3 has 17 residues.

The V call is TRBV7-8, the J call TRBJ2-2; TRBD2 matches at 15 bases. The V gene end was trimmed by 1 base and the J gene end by 5 bases; junction bases not matched to a gene: 5. CDR1 and CDR2 (germline): SGHVS, FQNEAQ. The CDR3 runs to 18 residues. The CDR3 DNA follows: TGTGCCAGCAGCTTAGGGACTAGCGGGGGGGTATGGACCGGGGAGCTGTTTTTT. Translating it yields CASSLGTSGGVWTGELFF.

A few counts support this clonotype. The genes are TRBV4-3 and TRBJ2-3; either TRBD1 or TRBD2 may fit D (5 bases each). The CDR3 is 15 residues long. Trimming removed 6 bases at V and 0 bases at J, with 13 bases between. CDR1 is LGHNA, CDR2 YSLEER, per germline. In nucleotides, the CDR3 is TGCGCCAGCAGTACATCGGGACCCAGCACAGATACGCAGTATTTT. It codes for CASSTSGPSTDTQYF.

This chain uses TRBV2 with TRBJ2-2; D is unclear. Per the germline V gene, CDR1 is SNHLY and CDR2 is FYNNEI. Deletions cut 7 bases from V and 0 bases from J, with 9 bases between. The CDR3 length is 14 residues. The CDR3 here is CASIRSPNTGELFF. DNA for the CDR3: TGTGCCAGCATCAGGTCACCGAACACCGGGGAGCTGTTTTTT.

This clonotype came up many times. The chain links TRBV7-2 to TRBJ1-2, with D tentatively TRBD1 (6 bases). CDR3 length: 14 amino acids. The V end was cut by 2 bases, the J end by 7 bases, with 14 bases between. The germline V gene has CDR1 SGHTA and CDR2 FQGNSA. CDR3 nucleotides: TGTGCCAGCAGCTTAAGTGCAGGGGTTTCTGGCTACACCTTC. Protein sequence: CASSLSAGVSGYTF. Variable domain in full (rest from reference TRBV7-2 and TRBJ1-2): GAGVSQSPSNKVTEKGKDVELRCDPISGHTALYWYRQSLGQGLEFLIYFQGNSAPDKSGLPSDRFSAERTGGSVSTLTIQRTQQEDSAVYLCASSLSAGVSGYTFGSGTRLTVV.

A few counts support this clonotype. The rearrangement uses TRBV28 and TRBJ1-5, with D uncertain. Germline CDR1 and CDR2: MDHEN and SYDVKM. The V gene lost 3 bases and the J gene lost 5 bases, with 5 bases spanning the gap. The length of the CDR3 is 12 residues. As DNA, the CDR3 is TGTGCCAGCAGTTTCTGGGATCAGCCCCAGCATTTT. Encoded protein: CASSFWDQPQHF.